A single sample is the source of the 26 T cell receptor beta chains below, sequenced in a study of blood T cell repertoires in COVID-19. The method was immunoSEQ multiplex PCR; TCRdb's version includes in-frame clones alone and lacks a portion of them. Among around 300,000 clones listed, 86% were seen once. Sample: peripheral blood. Every receptor here comes from a woman in her twenties or thirties who had recovered from COVID-19.

This chain connects TRBV6-8 to TRBJ2-3, with 7 bases lining up with TRBD1. V gave up 9 bases and J gave up 5 bases; unmatched junction bases: 14. The CDR3 consists of 15 residues. CDR1 is MNHGY, CDR2 SAAAGT, per germline. For the CDR3, the DNA is TGTGCCAGTTGGGTGACCAGGGGGAAAAAAGATACGCAGTATTTT. Residues: CASWVTRGKKDTQYF.

This rearrangement joins TRBV19 to TRBJ2-7, with 10 bases that match TRBD1. The J segment lost 1 base and the V segment lost 4 bases, leaving 1 base of the junction unmatched. Germline V gene lookup returns CDR1 LNHDA and CDR2 SQIVND (reference sequence). The CDR3 is 14 amino acids. CDR3 sequence (DNA): TGTGCCAGTAGTAGGACAGGGGGATCCTACGAGCAGTACTTC. It specifies CASSRTGGSYEQYF.

CDR3 DNA: TGTGCCAGCACCACAGGGATGGGCCTAGTCTCAGAGACCCAGTACTTC. It specifies CASTTGMGLVSETQYF. The chain carries TRBV5-6 and TRBJ2-5; tentative D call: TRBD1 (6 bases). The CDR3 spans 16 residues. Trimming stripped 6 bases from V and 4 bases from J, with 22 bases between. Germline CDR1 SGHDT, CDR2 YYEEEE.

The chain is built from TRBV7-2 and TRBJ2-2; 7 positions match TRBD1. V gave up 6 bases and J gave up 3 bases; unmatched junction bases: 4. Germline loops: CDR1 SGHTA, CDR2 FQGNSA. The CDR3 loop spans 14 amino acids. CDR3 loop: CASRQDRDTGELFF. The CDR3 bases are TGTGCCAGCAGACAAGACAGGGACACCGGGGAGCTGTTTTTT. The full variable domain, its missing parts supplied by reference TRBV7-2 and TRBJ2-2, is GAGVSQSPSNKVTEKGKDVELRCDPISGHTALYWYRQSLGQGLEFLIYFQGNSAPDKSGLPSDRFSAERTGGSVSTLTIQRTQQEDSAVYLCASRQDRDTGELFFGEGSRLTVL.

V and J are TRBV19 and TRBJ2-7; TRBD2 matches 13 bases. The ends lost 5 bases at V and 4 bases at J; junction bases unmatched: 11. The germline gives CDR1 LNHDA, CDR2 SQIVND (reference sequence). The CDR3 is 17 amino acids. Here the CDR3 reads CASSSGTSGIVTYEQYF. The DNA of the CDR3 is TGTGCCAGTAGTTCCGGGACTAGCGGGATTGTAACTTACGAGCAGTACTTC.

The chain combines TRBV20-1 with TRBJ1-2; unclear D gene. CDR1 and CDR2 (germline): DFQATT, SNEGSKA (reference sequence). The CDR3 totals 11 residues. Trimming removed 7 bases at V and 5 bases at J, with 11 bases between. CDR3: CSVSSIYGYTF. CDR3 coding DNA: TGCAGTGTTAGTTCCATTTATGGCTACACCTTC.

This clone has just one count. The chain is built from TRBV2 and TRBJ2-5; D uncertain. V lost 1 base and J lost 1, with 7 bases in between. The CDR3 loop spans 14 amino acids. The germline V gene has CDR1 SNHLY and CDR2 FYNNEI. The CDR3 region is CASSEEAVQETQYF. In DNA form, the CDR3 reads TGTGCCAGCAGTGAAGAGGCGGTCCAAGAGACCCAGTACTTC.

The rearrangement links TRBV2 to TRBJ1-6; tentative D call: TRBD1 (6 bases). Deletions cut 1 base from V and 9 bases from J, with 7 bases between. Germline-derived CDR1 and CDR2 are SNHLY and FYNNEI. This CDR3 has 13 residues. CDR3 coding DNA: TGTGCCAGCAGTGAAGACAGGGTTTCACCCCTCCACTTT. Encoded protein: CASSEDRVSPLHF.

J is TRBJ2-4 and V is TRBV5-4, with 7 nucleotides matching TRBD1. CDR3 length equals 17 residues. The V gene's germline CDR1 is SGHNT and CDR2 YYREEE (reference sequence). V trimming: 4 bases; J trimming: 0 bases; junction bases outside the gene matches: 10. The CDR3 loop reads CASSGPPGQLAKNIQYF. In DNA, the CDR3 is TGTGCCAGCAGCGGACCTCCGGGACAGCTAGCCAAAAACATTCAGTACTTC.

The chain combines TRBV7-8 with TRBJ2-7; 7 bases agree with TRBD1. CDR3 size: 14 residues. CDR1 is SGHVS, CDR2 FQNEAQ, per germline. Trimming took 2 bases from V and 4 from J; bases not matched to a gene: 5. The chain's CDR3 is CASSLYGTEYEQYF. The CDR3, as DNA: TGTGCCAGCAGCTTATATGGGACAGAGTACGAGCAGTACTTC.

The chain uses TRBV5-4 and TRBJ2-3; TRBD1 matches at 7 bases. The CDR3 spans 16 residues. Per germline, CDR1 SGHNT and CDR2 YYREEE (reference sequence). Losses at the gene ends were 0 bases for V and 4 bases for J; bases not matched to a gene: 8. CDR3 region: CASSLVVRGRADTQYF. The CDR3 DNA reads as TGTGCCAGCAGCTTGGTCGTGAGGGGGCGCGCAGATACGCAGTATTTT.

The chain has TRBV6-5 and TRBJ2-7; 10 nucleotides line up with TRBD1. V lost 8 bases to trimming and J lost 4 bases; unmatched junction nucleotides: 5. The V gene's germline CDR1 is MNHEY and CDR2 SVGAGI. The CDR3 consists of 13 residues. CDR3 region: CASARQGAYEQYF. CDR3 nucleotide sequence: TGTGCCAGCGCTAGACAGGGGGCGTACGAGCAGTACTTC.

The CDR3 region is CASSYLDRAVEKLFF. CDR3 bases: TGTGCCAGCAGTTACTTAGACAGGGCGGTGGAAAAACTGTTTTTT. This sequence joins TRBV6-5 and TRBJ1-4; 7 positions match TRBD1. Germline lookup yields CDR1 MNHEY and CDR2 SVGAGI. This CDR3 is built from 15 residues. With V trimmed by 1 base and J by 8 bases, 7 bases remained unmatched.

The rearrangement joins TRBV5-1 to TRBJ1-2, with D perhaps TRBD1 (6 bases). Germline assignment: CDR1 SGHRS and CDR2 YFSETQ. Trimming pared 4 bases from V and 6 bases from J, leaving 10 bases between. CDR3 length: 12 residues. The CDR3 DNA sequence: TGCGCCAGCAGCGCAGACAGGAATGGCTACACCTTC. Translation: CASSADRNGYTF. Drawing the rest from reference TRBV5-1 and TRBJ1-2, the complete variable domain is KAGVTQTPRYLIKTRGQQVTLSCSPISGHRSVSWYQQTPGQGLQFLFEYFSETQRNKGNFPGRFSGRQFSNSRSEMNVSTLELGDSALYLCASSADRNGYTFGSGTRLTVV.

This rearrangement joins TRBV21-1 to TRBJ2-3; the table gives TRBD2 as D, unverified against the DNA. TRBV21-1 is a known pseudogene. This CDR3 has 17 amino acids. The CDR3 loop is CASSISGLAGVSDTQYF. Written as DNA, the CDR3 is TGTGCCAGCAGCATATCCGGACTAGCGGGAGTGTCAGATACGCAGTATTTT.

The chain couples TRBV27 to TRBJ2-7, with D possibly TRBD1 on 5 matching bases. The CDR3 contains 15 residues. The V and J ends lost 6 bases and 1 base respectively, with 16 bases between them. Germline V gives CDR1 MNHEY, CDR2 SMNVEV (reference sequence). CDR3 loop: CASSLSTAPSYEQYF. The CDR3 region has the DNA TGTGCCAGCAGCCTTTCGACAGCCCCGTCCTACGAGCAGTACTTC.

The rearrangement uses TRBV27 and TRBJ2-3; 8 bases are a match to TRBD2. With 5 bases clipped from V and 0 bases from J, the junction kept 7 bases outside the gene matches. The CDR3 consists of 16 residues. Per the germline V gene, CDR1 is MNHEY and CDR2 is SMNVEV (reference sequence). The DNA for the CDR3 is TGTGCCAGCAGTAAAAGCGGGAGAGGAAGCACAGATACGCAGTATTTT. Translated, it gives CASSKSGRGSTDTQYF.

The V and J genes are TRBV18 and TRBJ1-2, with D hard to call. This CDR3 has 14 residues. Trimming stripped 6 bases from V and 0 bases from J, with 11 bases between. Germline CDR1 and CDR2: KGHSH and LQKENI. CDR3 in amino acids: CASSDQLANYGYTF. The DNA of the CDR3 is TGTGCCAGCTCCGATCAACTTGCTAACTATGGCTACACCTTC.

This clone was detected a few times. The rearrangement joins TRBV7-9 to TRBJ1-5; D possibly corresponds to TRBD1 (5 bases). The CDR3 sequence is 13 residues long. The V end was cut by 2 bases, the J end by 7 bases, with 9 bases between. CDR1 and CDR2 (germline): SEHNR, FQNEAQ (reference sequence). Here the CDR3 reads CASSLSGGQPQHF. The CDR3 DNA is TGTGCCAGCAGCTTATCGGGGGGGCAGCCCCAGCATTTT.

The chain employs TRBV9 and TRBJ2-6, with D possibly matching TRBD1 (5 bases). CDR3 size: 16 residues. Germline assignment: CDR1 SGDLS and CDR2 YYNGEE. V was cut by 0 bases and J by 4 bases, with 11 bases left in between. The DNA for the CDR3 is TGTGCCAGCAGCGTAGTGACAGTCCCCGGGGCCAACGTCCTGACTTTC. Translation: CASSVVTVPGANVLTF.

The chain has TRBV7-9 and TRBJ2-3; the D gene is possibly TRBD2 (6 bases). V was pared by 5 bases and J by 0 bases, with 15 bases between. The CDR3 is made up of 16 amino acids. The germline CDR1 and CDR2 sequences are SEHNR and FQNEAQ (reference sequence). CDR3 coding DNA: TGTGCCAGCAGCCTTATGTTAGCGGTGAGCACAGATACGCAGTATTTT. Its protein is CASSLMLAVSTDTQYF.

This sequence joins TRBV11-3 and TRBJ2-1; 7 nucleotides align to TRBD2. The CDR3 spans 16 residues. The germline V gene has CDR1 SGHNT and CDR2 YENEEA. J was trimmed by 5 bases and V by 1 base; bases with no gene match: 8. The DNA of the CDR3 is TGTGCCAGCAGCTTAGTTGGGGCAGGGAGGGACAATGAGCAGTTCTTC. Translation gives CASSLVGAGRDNEQFF.

The chain recombines TRBV6-5 with TRBJ1-6; D is perhaps TRBD1 (5 bases). CDR3 size: 15 residues. With 5 bases removed from V and 7 bases from J, the gap between germline ends came to 15 bases. Germline CDR1 and CDR2: MNHEY and SVGAGI. The CDR3 reads CASSPPGTENSPLHF. The CDR3 bases are TGTGCCAGCAGTCCACCCGGGACTGAGAATTCACCCCTCCACTTT.

Only a few counts were recorded for this clone. The chain uses TRBV27 and TRBJ1-1; D uncertain. V gave up 5 bases and J gave up 7 bases, with 8 bases separating them. Germline values: CDR1 MNHEY, CDR2 SMNVEV (reference sequence). The CDR3 length is 11 residues. The CDR3 nucleotides read TGTGCCAGCAGTCACACCCTTGAAGCTTTCTTT. Encoded protein: CASSHTLEAFF.

V and J are TRBV24-1 and TRBJ1-2, with D tentatively TRBD1 (6 bases). The ends were cut back, 1 base at V and 4 bases at J, with 21 bases in the middle. CDR1 and CDR2 (germline): KGHDR, SFDVKD. The CDR3 loop spans 18 amino acids. DNA for the CDR3: TGTGCCACCAGTGATTTTTTTCTACGTTGCGGGGGCTGCTATGGCTACACCTTC. It specifies CATSDFFLRCGGCYGYTF.

The rearrangement joins TRBV7-6 to TRBJ2-1; TRBD2 aligns across 13 bases. CDR1 and CDR2 (germline): SGHVS, FNYEAQ. The V and J ends lost 3 bases and 7 bases, in that order; junction bases with no gene match: 6. The CDR3 is made up of 16 amino acids. The chain's CDR3 is CASSFRGTSGMNEQFF. CDR3 bases: TGTGCCAGCAGCTTTCGGGGGACTAGCGGGATGAATGAGCAGTTCTTC.